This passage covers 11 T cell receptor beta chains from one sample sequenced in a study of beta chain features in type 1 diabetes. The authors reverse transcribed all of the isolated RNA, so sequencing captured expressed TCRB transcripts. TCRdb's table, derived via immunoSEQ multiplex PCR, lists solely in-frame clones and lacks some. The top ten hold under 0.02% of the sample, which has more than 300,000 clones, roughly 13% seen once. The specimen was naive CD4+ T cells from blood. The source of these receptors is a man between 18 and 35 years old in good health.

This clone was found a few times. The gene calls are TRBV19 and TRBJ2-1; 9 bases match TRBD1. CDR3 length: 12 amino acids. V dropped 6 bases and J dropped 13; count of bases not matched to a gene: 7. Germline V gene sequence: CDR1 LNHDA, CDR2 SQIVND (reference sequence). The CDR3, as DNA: TGTGCCAGTAGCTCGCTGGGACAGGGTCAGTTCTTC. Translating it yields CASSSLGQGQFF. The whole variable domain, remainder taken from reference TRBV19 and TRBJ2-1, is DGGITQSPKYLFRKEGQNVTLSCEQNLNHDAMYWYRQDPGQGLRLIYYSQIVNDFQKGDIAEGYSVSREKKESFPLTVTSAQKNPTAFYLCASSSLGQGQFFGPGTRLTVL.

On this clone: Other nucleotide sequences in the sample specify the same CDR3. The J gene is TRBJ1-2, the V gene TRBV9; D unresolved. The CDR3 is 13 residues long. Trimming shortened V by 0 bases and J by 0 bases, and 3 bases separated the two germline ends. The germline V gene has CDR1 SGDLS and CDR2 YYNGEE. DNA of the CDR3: TGTGCCAGCAGCGTAGACTCTAACTATGGCTACACCTTC. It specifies CASSVDSNYGYTF.

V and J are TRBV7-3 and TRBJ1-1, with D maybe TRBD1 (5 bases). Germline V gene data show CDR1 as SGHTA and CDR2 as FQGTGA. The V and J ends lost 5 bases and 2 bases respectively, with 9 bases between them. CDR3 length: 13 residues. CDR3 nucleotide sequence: TGTGCCAGCAGCCCCAGGGATAACACTGAAGCTTTCTTT. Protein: CASSPRDNTEAFF.

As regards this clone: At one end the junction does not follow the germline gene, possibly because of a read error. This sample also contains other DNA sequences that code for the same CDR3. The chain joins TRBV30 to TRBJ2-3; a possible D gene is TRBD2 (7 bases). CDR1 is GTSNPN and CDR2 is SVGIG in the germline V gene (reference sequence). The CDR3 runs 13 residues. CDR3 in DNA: TGTGCCTGGAGTCCGGGGGGCACAGATACTCAGTATTTT. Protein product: CAWSPGGTDTQYF.

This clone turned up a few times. CDR3 sequence (DNA): TGTGCCTGGAGTGAGAGTCCCTATAATTCACCCCTCCACTTT. It is translated as CAWSESPYNSPLHF. J is TRBJ1-6 and V is TRBV30, with D unclear. Trimming removed 1 base from V and 2 bases from J, with 6 bases in between. The germline CDR1 and CDR2 sequences are GTSNPN and SVGIG (reference sequence). This CDR3 region has 14 residues.

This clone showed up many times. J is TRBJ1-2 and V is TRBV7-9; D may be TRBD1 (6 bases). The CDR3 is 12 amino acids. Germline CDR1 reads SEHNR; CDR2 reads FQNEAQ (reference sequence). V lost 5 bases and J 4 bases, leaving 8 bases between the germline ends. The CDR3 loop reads CASSPDSYGYTF. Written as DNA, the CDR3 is TGTGCCAGCAGCCCGGACAGCTATGGCTACACCTTC.

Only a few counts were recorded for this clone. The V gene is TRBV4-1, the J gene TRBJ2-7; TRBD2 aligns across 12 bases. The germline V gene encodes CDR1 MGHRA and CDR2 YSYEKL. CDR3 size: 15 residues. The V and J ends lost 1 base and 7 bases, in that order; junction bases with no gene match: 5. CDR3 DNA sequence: TGCGCCAGCAGCCAAGGACTAGCGGGAGTAGGTGAGCAGTACTTC. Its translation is CASSQGLAGVGEQYF.

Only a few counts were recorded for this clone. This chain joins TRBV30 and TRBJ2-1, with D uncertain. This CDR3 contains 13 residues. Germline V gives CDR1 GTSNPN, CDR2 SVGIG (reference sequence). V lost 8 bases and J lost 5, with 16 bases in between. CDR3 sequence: CALQVGSHNEQFF. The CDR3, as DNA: TGTGCCCTCCAGGTAGGATCACACAATGAGCAGTTCTTC. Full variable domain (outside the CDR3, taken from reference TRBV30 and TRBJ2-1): SQTIHQWPATLVQPVGSPLSLECTVEGTSNPNLYWYRQAAGRGLQLLFYSVGIGQISSEVPQNLSASRPQDRQFILSSKKLLLSDSGFYLCALQVGSHNEQFFGPGTRLTVL.

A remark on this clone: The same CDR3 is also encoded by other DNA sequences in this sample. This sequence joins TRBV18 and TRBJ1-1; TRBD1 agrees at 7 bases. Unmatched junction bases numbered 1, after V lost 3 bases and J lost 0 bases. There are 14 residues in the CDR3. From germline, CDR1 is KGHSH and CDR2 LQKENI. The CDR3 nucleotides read TGTGCCAGCTCACCGGGACAGATGAACACTGAAGCTTTCTTT. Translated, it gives CASSPGQMNTEAFF.

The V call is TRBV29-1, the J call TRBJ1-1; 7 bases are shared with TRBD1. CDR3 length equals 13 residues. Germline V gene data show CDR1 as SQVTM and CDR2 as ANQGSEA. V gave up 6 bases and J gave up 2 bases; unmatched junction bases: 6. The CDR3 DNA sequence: TGCAGCGTCAACAGGGGTGTCAACACTGAAGCTTTCTTT. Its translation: CSVNRGVNTEAFF.

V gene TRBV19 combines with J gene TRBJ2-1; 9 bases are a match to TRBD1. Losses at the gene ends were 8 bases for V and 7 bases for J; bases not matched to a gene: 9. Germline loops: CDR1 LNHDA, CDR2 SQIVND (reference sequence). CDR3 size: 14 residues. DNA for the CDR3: TGTGCCAGTTCCGGGACAGGGATTCCGAATGAGCAGTTCTTC. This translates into CASSGTGIPNEQFF.